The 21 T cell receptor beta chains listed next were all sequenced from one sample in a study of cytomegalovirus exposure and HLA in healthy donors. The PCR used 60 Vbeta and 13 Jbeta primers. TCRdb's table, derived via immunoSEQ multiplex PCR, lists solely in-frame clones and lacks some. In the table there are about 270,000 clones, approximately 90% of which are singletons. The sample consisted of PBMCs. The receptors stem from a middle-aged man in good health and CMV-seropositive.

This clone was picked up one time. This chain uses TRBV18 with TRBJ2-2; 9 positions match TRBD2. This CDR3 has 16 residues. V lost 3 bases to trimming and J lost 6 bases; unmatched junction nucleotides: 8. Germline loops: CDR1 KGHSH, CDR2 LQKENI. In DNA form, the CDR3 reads TGTGCCAGCTCACCTTCTGCAGCGGGAGGTTCCGGGGAGCTGTTTTTT. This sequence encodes CASSPSAAGGSGELFF. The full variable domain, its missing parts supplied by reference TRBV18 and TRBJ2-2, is NAGVMQNPRHLVRRRGQEARLRCSPMKGHSHVYWYRQLPEEGLKFMVYLQKENIIDESGMPKERFSAEFPKEGPSILRIQQVVRGDSAAYFCASSPSAAGGSGELFFGEGSRLTVL.

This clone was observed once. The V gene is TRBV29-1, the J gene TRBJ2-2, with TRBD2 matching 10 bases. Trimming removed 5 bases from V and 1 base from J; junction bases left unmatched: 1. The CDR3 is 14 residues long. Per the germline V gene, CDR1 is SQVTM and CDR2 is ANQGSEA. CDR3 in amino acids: CSVRLAGNTGELFF. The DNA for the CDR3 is TGCAGCGTTCGACTAGCGGGGAACACCGGGGAGCTGTTTTTT.

In DNA form, the CDR3 reads TGTGCCAGCAGCTTAGGGACTAGCGGAGGATACGAGCAGTACTTC. Translated: CASSLGTSGGYEQYF. The V and J genes are TRBV7-9 and TRBJ2-7; 10 positions agree with TRBD2. Germline V gives CDR1 SEHNR, CDR2 FQNEAQ (reference sequence). The V and J ends lost 1 base and 4 bases, in that order; junction bases with no gene match: 4. CDR3 length: 15 amino acids.

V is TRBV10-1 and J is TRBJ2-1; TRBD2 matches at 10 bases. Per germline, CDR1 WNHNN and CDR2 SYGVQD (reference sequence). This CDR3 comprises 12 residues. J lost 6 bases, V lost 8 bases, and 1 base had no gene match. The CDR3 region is CASGTSANEQFF. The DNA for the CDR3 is TGCGCCAGCGGGACTAGCGCCAATGAGCAGTTCTTC.

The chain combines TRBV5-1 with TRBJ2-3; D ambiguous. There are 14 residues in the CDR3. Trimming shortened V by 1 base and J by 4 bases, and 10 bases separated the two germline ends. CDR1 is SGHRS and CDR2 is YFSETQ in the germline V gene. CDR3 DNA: TGCGCCAGCAGCTTGTTTTCGCAGGCAGATACGCAGTATTTT. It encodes CASSLFSQADTQYF.

The CDR3 DNA follows: TGTGCCAGCAGCTCTAACCCGAGCGGGGGGGGCACCGGCGAGCAGTACTTC. Translated: CASSSNPSGGGTGEQYF. The genes are TRBV11-2 and TRBJ2-7, with 10 bases aligning to TRBD2. CDR1 is SGHAT, CDR2 FQNNGV, per germline. This CDR3 spans 17 amino acids. The V gene end was trimmed by 4 bases and the J gene end by 6 bases; junction bases not matched to a gene: 15.

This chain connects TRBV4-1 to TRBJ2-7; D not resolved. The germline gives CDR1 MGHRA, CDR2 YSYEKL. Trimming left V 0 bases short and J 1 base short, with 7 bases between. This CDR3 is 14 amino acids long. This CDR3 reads CASSQDKESYEQYF. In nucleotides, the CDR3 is TGCGCCAGCAGCCAAGATAAGGAGTCCTACGAGCAGTACTTC.

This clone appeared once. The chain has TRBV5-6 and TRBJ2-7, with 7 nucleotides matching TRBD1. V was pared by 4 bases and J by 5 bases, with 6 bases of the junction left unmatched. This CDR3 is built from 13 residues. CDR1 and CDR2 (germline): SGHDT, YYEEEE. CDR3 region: CASSPDRAHEQYF. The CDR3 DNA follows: TGTGCCAGCAGCCCAGACAGGGCCCACGAGCAGTACTTC.

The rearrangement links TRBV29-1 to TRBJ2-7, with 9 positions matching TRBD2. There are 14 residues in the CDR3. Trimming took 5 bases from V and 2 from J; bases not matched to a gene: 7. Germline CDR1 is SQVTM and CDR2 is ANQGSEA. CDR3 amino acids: CSVKAGGPPYEQYF. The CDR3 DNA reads TGCAGCGTTAAGGCGGGAGGGCCCCCCTACGAGCAGTACTTC.

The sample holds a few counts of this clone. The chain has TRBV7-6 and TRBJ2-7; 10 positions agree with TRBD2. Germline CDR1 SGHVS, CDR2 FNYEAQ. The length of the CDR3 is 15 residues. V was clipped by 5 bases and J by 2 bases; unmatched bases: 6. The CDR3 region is CASSLRTSGPYEQYF. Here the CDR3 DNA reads TGTGCCAGCAGCCTAAGGACTAGCGGCCCCTACGAGCAGTACTTC. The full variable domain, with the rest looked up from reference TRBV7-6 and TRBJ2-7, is GAGVSQSPRYKVTKRGQDVALRCDPISGHVSLYWYRQALGQGPEFLTYFNYEAQQDKSGLPNDRFSAERPEGSISTLTIQRTEQRDSAMYRCASSLRTSGPYEQYFGPGTRLTVT.

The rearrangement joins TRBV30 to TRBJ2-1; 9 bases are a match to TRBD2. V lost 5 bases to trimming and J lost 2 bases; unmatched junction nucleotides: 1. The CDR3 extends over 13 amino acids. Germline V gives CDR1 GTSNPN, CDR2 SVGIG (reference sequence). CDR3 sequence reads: CAWEREAYNEQFF. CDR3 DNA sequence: TGTGCCTGGGAGCGGGAGGCCTACAATGAGCAGTTCTTC.

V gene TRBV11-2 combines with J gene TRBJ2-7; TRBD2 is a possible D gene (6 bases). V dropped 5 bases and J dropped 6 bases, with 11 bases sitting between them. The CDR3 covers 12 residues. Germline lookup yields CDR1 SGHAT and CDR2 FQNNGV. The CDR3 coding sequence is TGTGCCAGCAGCCACGGGACTTCCGAGCAGTACTTC. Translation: CASSHGTSEQYF.

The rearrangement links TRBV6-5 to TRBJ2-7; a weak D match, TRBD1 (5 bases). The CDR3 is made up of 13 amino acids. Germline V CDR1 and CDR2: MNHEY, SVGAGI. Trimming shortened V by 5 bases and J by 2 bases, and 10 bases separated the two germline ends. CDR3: CASSPDSAYEQYF. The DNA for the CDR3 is TGTGCCAGCAGTCCAGACAGCGCCTACGAGCAGTACTTC.

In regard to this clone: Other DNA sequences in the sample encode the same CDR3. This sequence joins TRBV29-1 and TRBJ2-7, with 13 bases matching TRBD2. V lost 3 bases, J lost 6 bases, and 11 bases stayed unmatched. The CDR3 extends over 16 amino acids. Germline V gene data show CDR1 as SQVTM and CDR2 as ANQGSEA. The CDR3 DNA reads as TGCAGCGTTGAGGGCCCTGGGACTAGCGGGATGGGCGAGCAGTACTTC. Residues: CSVEGPGTSGMGEQYF.

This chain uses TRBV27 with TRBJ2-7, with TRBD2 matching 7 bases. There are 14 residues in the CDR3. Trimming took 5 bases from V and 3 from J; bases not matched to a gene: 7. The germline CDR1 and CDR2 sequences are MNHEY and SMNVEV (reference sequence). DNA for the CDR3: TGTGCCAGCAGTCTAACCCGGACTAGCTACGAGCAGTACTTC. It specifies CASSLTRTSYEQYF.

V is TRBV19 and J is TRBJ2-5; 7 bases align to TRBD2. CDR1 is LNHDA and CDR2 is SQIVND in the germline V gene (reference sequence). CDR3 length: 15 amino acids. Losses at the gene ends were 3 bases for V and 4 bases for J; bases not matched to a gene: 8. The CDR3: CASSITPSGRETQYF. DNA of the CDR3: TGTGCCAGTAGTATTACTCCTAGCGGAAGAGAGACCCAGTACTTC. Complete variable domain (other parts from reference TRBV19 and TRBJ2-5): DGGITQSPKYLFRKEGQNVTLSCEQNLNHDAMYWYRQDPGQGLRLIYYSQIVNDFQKGDIAEGYSVSREKKESFPLTVTSAQKNPTAFYLCASSITPSGRETQYFGPGTRLLVL.

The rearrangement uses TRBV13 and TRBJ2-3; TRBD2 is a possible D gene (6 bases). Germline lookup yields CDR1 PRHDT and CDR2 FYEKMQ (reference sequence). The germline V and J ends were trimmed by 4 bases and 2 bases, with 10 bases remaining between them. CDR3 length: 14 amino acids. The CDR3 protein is CASSWDSYTDTQYF. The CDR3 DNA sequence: TGTGCCAGCAGCTGGGACTCATACACAGATACGCAGTATTTT.

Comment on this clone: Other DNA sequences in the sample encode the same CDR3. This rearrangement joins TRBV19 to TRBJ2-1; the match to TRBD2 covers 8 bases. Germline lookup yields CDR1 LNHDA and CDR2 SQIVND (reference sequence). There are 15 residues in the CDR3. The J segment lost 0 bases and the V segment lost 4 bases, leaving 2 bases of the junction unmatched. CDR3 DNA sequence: TGTGCCAGTAGTACCGGGACTAGCTCCTACAATGAGCAGTTCTTC. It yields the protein CASSTGTSSYNEQFF.

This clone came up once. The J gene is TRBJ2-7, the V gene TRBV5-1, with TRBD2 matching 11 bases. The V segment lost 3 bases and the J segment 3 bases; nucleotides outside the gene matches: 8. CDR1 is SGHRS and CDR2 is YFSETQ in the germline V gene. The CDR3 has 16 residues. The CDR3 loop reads CASSSNVGLAVYEQYF. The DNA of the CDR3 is TGCGCCAGCAGCTCGAACGTGGGACTAGCGGTCTACGAGCAGTACTTC.

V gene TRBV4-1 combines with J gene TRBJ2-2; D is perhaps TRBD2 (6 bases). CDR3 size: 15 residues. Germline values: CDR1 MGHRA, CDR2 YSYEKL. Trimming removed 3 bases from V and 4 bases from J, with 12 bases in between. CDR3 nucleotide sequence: TGCGCCAGCAGCCAGTATCTGGGGGGCACCGGGGAGCTGTTTTTT. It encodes CASSQYLGGTGELFF.

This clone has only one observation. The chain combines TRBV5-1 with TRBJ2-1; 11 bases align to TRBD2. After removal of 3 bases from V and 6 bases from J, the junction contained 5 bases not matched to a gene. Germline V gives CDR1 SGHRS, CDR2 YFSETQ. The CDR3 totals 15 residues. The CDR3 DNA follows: TGCGCCAGCAGCTCGACTAGCGGGAACCTCAATGAGCAGTTCTTC. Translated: CASSSTSGNLNEQFF.